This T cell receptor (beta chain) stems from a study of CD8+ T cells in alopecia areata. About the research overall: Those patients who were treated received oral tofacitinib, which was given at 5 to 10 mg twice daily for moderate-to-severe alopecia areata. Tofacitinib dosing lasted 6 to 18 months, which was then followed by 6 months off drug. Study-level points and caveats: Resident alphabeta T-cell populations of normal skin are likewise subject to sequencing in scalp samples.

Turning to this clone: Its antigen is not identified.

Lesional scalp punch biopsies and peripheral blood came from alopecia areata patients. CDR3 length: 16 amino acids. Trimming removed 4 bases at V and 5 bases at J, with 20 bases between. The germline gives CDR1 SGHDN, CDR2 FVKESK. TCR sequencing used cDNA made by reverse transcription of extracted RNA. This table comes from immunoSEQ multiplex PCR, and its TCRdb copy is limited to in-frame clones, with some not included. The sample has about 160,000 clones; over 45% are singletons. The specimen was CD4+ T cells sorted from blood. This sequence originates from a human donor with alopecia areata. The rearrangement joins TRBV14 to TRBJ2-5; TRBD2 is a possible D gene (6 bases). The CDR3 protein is CASSPSAGGLWETQYF. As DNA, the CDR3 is TGTGCCAGCAGCCCTAGCGCCGGCGGACTATGGGAGACCCAGTACTTC.